This TCR beta chain is from a study of blood T cell repertoires in COVID-19. V lost 1 base, J lost 3 bases, and 2 bases stayed unmatched. Per the germline V gene, CDR1 is SEHNR and CDR2 is FQNEAQ (reference sequence). The CDR3 runs to 15 residues. Generated by immunoSEQ multiplex PCR, the TCRdb table keeps only in-frame clones and is missing some. Among 120,000 or so clones listed, 70% to 90% were seen once. This chain uses TRBV7-9 with TRBJ1-1, with TRBD1 matching 10 bases. Sequenced sample: peripheral blood. This sequence was found in a human donor in a cohort sampled during active COVID-19. The CDR3 DNA sequence: TGTGCCAGCAGCTTAGAAGGGACAGGGGACACTGAAGCTTTCTTT. This gives the protein CASSLEGTGDTEAFF.